In its sample, the clone carrying this T cell receptor beta chain was seen once. Its antigen is not known. The data were taken from a study of T cell clones after liver transplantation. Points from the study as a whole: Post-transplant, graft-donor-reactive CD4 TCRbeta sequences in blood dropped significantly in 5 of 8 subjects.

The data were produced by immunoSEQ multiplex PCR, yet TCRdb's version contains in-frame clones alone and is incomplete. Counted here are roughly 80,000 clones, around 78% occurring once; the ten biggest clones make up about 2.5%. Trimming pared 6 bases from V and 1 base from J, leaving 0 bases between. Germline V gene sequence: CDR1 MNHNY, CDR2 SVGAGI (reference sequence). The CDR3 spans 11 residues. This sequence originates from a human patient who received a liver transplant. A share of the T cells may be of graft donor origin. This chain links TRBV6-6 with TRBJ2-2; D not resolved. The sample consisted of CD4+ T cells from blood, taken at the 22-month timepoint. CDR3 in DNA: TGTGCCAGCAGGAACACCGGGGAGCTGTTTTTT. Translated, it gives CASRNTGELFF.